The rows below give T cell receptor beta chains drawn from one sample of a study of OX40 agonist ivuxolimab in advanced cancers. Profiled with immunoSEQ multiplex PCR; TCRdb holds only in-frame clones, not every one. The sample lists 50,000 to 70,000 clones; roughly 90% were seen once. The specimen was CD4+ or CD8+ T cells sorted from blood, collected in a trial of the OX40 agonist ivuxolimab. The receptors originated from an adult with an advanced solid tumor such as melanoma, head and neck, liver or kidney cancer. The CDR3 runs from the conserved cysteine through the conserved F or W. A D gene is named only where the DNA matches it firmly. Rows may omit the clone size; those that give it use once, few, many or a size class.

clone_size: -; d_call: TRBD2; v_call: TRBV10-3; j_call: TRBJ2-7; cdr3_nt: TGTGCCACTCACCGGGAGGGCCGGTACGAGCAGTACTTC; cdr3_aa: CATHREGRYEQYF
clone_size: -; d_call: -; v_call: TRBV28; j_call: TRBJ1-1; cdr3_nt: TGTGCCAGCAGTTTACTGAGGGGTGGAGCTTTCTTT; cdr3_aa: CASSLLRGGAFF
clone_size: -; d_call: -; v_call: TRBV4-1; j_call: TRBJ2-3; cdr3_nt: TGCGCCAGCAGCCAAGAGGAGGGCAGGAGCACAGATACGCAGTATTTT; cdr3_aa: CASSQEEGRSTDTQYF
clone_size: -; d_call: -; v_call: TRBV5-1; j_call: TRBJ2-7; cdr3_nt: TGCGCCAGCAGCCCTGGACAGGGAGGGAACGAGCAGTACTTC; cdr3_aa: CASSPGQGGNEQYF
clone_size: -; d_call: TRBD1; v_call: TRBV5-5; j_call: TRBJ1-1; cdr3_nt: TGTGCCAGCAGCTTGTCTGCAGGGGGGAGCACTGAAGCTTTCTTT; cdr3_aa: CASSLSAGGSTEAFF
clone_size: -; d_call: -; v_call: TRBV2; j_call: TRBJ2-3; cdr3_nt: TGTGCCAGCAGCTTCACTAGTGGGGATACGCAGTATTTT; cdr3_aa: CASSFTSGDTQYF
clone_size: few; d_call: -; v_call: TRBV27; j_call: TRBJ1-2; cdr3_nt: TGTGCCAGCAGTTCGCGATACCATGGCTACACCTTC; cdr3_aa: CASSSRYHGYTF
clone_size: -; d_call: -; v_call: TRBV6-1; j_call: TRBJ2-3; cdr3_nt: TGTGCCAGCAGTGTGAGTGTCGCAGATACGCAGTATTTT; cdr3_aa: CASSVSVADTQYF
clone_size: -; d_call: -; v_call: TRBV18; j_call: TRBJ2-7; cdr3_nt: TGTGCCAGCTCACCCCTTGACGGCCACGAGCAGTACTTC; cdr3_aa: CASSPLDGHEQYF
clone_size: -; d_call: -; v_call: TRBV18; j_call: TRBJ2-7; cdr3_nt: TGTGCCAGCTCACCACCGGGCTCAGTCAGAGACTACGAGCAGTACTTC; cdr3_aa: CASSPPGSVRDYEQYF
clone_size: once; d_call: -; v_call: TRBV10-3; j_call: TRBJ2-1; cdr3_nt: TGTGCCATCAGCCCCGGGGTAGCTTACAATGAGCAGTTCTTC; cdr3_aa: CAISPGVAYNEQFF
clone_size: once; d_call: -; v_call: TRBV7-9; j_call: TRBJ2-6; cdr3_nt: TGTGCCAGCAGCTTTACTGGGGCCAACGTCCTGACTTTC; cdr3_aa: CASSFTGANVLTF
clone_size: -; d_call: TRBD2; v_call: TRBV5-1; j_call: TRBJ2-7; cdr3_nt: TGCGCCAGCAGCTTGAGTGGGACTAGCGGGAGATGGGCCCACGAGCAGTACTTC; cdr3_aa: CASSLSGTSGRWAHEQYF
clone_size: -; d_call: -; v_call: TRBV9; j_call: TRBJ1-2; cdr3_nt: TGTGCCAGCAAGGGATCTTCTAACTATGGCTACACCTTC; cdr3_aa: CASKGSSNYGYTF